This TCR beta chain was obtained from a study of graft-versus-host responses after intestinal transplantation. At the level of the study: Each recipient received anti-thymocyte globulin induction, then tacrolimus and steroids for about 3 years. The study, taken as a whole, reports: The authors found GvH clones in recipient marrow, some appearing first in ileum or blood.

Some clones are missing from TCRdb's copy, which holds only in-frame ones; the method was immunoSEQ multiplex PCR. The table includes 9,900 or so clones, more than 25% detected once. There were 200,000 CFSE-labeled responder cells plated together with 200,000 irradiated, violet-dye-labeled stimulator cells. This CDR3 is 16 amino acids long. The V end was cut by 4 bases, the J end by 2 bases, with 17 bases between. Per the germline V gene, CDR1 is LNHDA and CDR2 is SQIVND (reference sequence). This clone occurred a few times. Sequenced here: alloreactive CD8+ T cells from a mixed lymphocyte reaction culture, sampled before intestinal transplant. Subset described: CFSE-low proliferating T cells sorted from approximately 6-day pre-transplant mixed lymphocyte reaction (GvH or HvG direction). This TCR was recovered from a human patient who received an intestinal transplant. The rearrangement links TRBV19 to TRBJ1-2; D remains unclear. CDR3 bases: TGTGCCAGTAGTACTAAGTTCCTACCGTCCAACTATGGCTACACCTTC. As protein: CASSTKFLPSNYGYTF.